The clone carrying this T cell receptor (beta chain) came up once. Its antigen is not identified. The data stem from a study of shared clonotypes between healthy human individuals. Study details: The people who gave samples were two women and a few men aged 18 to 49. General study findings and limits: Sampling involved blood alone; tissue repertoires likely differ. Relative to clonotypes present in all four donors, those not shared had lower generation probabilities.

Original analysis: For the immunoSEQ data, sequences were junction-only without quality scores, so filtering differed. Assay: immunoSEQ multiplex PCR; the TCRdb copy retains only in-frame clones and omits some. V and J calls and clone size are those listed in that table; D and trimming were worked out from the DNA. The table records fewer than 2.5 million clones, under 95% of them present only once. The CDR3 extends over 10 amino acids. The germline CDR1 and CDR2 sequences are MNHNS and SASEGT. V gave up 8 bases and J gave up 9 bases; unmatched junction bases: 0. This chain joins TRBV6-1 and TRBJ2-4; 8 positions match TRBD2. This TCR was recovered from a young man in good health. Some clones in this sample may be carry-over from other donors' samples. Input material: naive CD4+ T cells from PBMCs. Subset denoted: CD45RA+ positively selected. CDR3 nucleotide sequence: TGTGCCAGCCGGGAGGGCATTCAGTACTTC. This gives the protein CASREGIQYF.